This T cell receptor beta chain emerged from a study of CD8+ T cells in alopecia areata. Trimming left V 1 base short and J 6 bases short, with 12 bases between. Germline values: CDR1 SQVTM, CDR2 ANQGSEA. CDR3 length equals 13 residues. RNA extraction and reverse transcription yielded cDNA as sequencing template. Produced via immunoSEQ multiplex PCR; TCRdb's table is partial and in-frame only. Altogether 160,000 or so clones are present, 67% being singletons, with the ten largest covering about an eighth. V usage is TRBV29-1 and J usage is TRBJ1-1; D not certain. This receptor was obtained from a human donor with alopecia areata. This specimen consisted of CD8+ T cells sorted from blood, obtained at week 0. The CDR3: CSVEVALLSEAFF. DNA of the CDR3: TGCAGCGTTGAAGTCGCCCTTCTATCTGAAGCTTTCTTT.